This T cell receptor beta chain was sequenced for a study of T cells after posttransplantation cyclophosphamide. This CDR3 is 13 amino acids long. V shed 6 bases and J shed 2 bases, with 11 bases lying between them. Germline values: CDR1 SGHAT, CDR2 FQNNGV. Measured with immunoSEQ multiplex PCR; TCRdb has only the in-frame clones, and not every one. Here the sample spans tens of thousands of clones, roughly 93% being singletons. The clonotype comes from a woman in her 50s in good health and a related stem cell transplant donor. Sequenced: PBMCs. This chain connects TRBV11-2 to TRBJ2-7; no definite D call. CDR3 DNA: TGTGCCAGCAGGTTCCGACAAACCTACGAGCAGTACTTC. This sequence encodes CASRFRQTYEQYF.